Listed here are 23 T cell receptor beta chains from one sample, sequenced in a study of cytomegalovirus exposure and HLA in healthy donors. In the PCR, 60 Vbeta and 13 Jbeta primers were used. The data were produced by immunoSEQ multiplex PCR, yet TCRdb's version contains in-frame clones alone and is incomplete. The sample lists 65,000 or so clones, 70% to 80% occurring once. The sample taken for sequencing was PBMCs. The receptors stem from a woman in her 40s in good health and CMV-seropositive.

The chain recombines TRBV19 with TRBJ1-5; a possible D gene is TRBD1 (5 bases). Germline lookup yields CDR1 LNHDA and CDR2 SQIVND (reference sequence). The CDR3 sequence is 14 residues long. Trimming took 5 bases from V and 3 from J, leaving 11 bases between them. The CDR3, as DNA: TGTGCCAGTAGTCTGTGGGGCTACAATCAGCCCCAGCATTTT. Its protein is CASSLWGYNQPQHF.

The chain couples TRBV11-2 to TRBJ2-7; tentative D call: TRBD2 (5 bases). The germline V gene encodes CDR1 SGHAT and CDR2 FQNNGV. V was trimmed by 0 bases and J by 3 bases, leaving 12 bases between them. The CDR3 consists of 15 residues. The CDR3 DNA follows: TGTGCCAGCAGCTTAGAATTCGGGGTAGGCTACGAGCAGTACTTC. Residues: CASSLEFGVGYEQYF.

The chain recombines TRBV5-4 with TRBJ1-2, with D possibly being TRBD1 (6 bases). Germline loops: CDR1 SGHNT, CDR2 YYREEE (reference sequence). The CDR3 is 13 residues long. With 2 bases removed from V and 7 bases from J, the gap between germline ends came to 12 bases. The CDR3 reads CASSFQGLGGYTF. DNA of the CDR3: TGTGCCAGCAGCTTTCAGGGGTTGGGTGGCTACACCTTC. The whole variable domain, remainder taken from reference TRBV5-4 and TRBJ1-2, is ETGVTQSPTHLIKTRGQQVTLRCSSQSGHNTVSWYQQALGQGPQFIFQYYREEENGRGNFPPRFSGLQFPNYSSELNVNALELDDSALYLCASSFQGLGGYTFGSGTRLTVV.

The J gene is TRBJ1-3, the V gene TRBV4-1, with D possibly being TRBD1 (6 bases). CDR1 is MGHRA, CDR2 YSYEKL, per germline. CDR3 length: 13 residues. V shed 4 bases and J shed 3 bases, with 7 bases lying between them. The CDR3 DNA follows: TGCGCCAGCAGCCTCAGGGGTGGAAACACCATATATTTT. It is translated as CASSLRGGNTIYF.

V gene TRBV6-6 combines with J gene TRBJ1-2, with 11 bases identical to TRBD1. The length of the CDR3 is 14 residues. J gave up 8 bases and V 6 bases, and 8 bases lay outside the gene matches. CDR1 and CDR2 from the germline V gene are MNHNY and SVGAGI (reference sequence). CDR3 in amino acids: CASRRGQGDGGYTF. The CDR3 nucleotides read TGTGCCAGCAGACGGGGACAGGGGGACGGCGGCTACACCTTC.

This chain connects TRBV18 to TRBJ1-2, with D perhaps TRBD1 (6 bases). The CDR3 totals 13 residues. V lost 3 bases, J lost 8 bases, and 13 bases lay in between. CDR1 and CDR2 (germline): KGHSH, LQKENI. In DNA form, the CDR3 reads TGTGCCAGCTCACCCCAGGGGTTTGAGGGCTACACCTTC. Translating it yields CASSPQGFEGYTF. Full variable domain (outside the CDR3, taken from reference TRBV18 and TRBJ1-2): NAGVMQNPRHLVRRRGQEARLRCSPMKGHSHVYWYRQLPEEGLKFMVYLQKENIIDESGMPKERFSAEFPKEGPSILRIQQVVRGDSAAYFCASSPQGFEGYTFGSGTRLTVV.

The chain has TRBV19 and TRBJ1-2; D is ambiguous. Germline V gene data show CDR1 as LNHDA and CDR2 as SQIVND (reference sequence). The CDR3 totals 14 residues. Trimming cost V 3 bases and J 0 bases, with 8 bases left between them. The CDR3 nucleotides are TGTGCCAGTAGTATCGCTCAGGCTAACTATGGCTACACCTTC. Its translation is CASSIAQANYGYTF.

CDR3 sequence (DNA): TGTGCCAGCAGCTTGGTCAGGGGGCCTTCCTACGAGCAGTACTTC. Its protein product is CASSLVRGPSYEQYF. The chain employs TRBV5-8 and TRBJ2-7, with 8 bases aligning to TRBD1. The CDR3 consists of 15 residues. Germline CDR1 and CDR2: SGHTS and YDEGEE. Unmatched junction bases numbered 3, after V lost 0 bases and J lost 1 base. Supplemented by reference TRBV5-8 and TRBJ2-7, the full variable domain reads EAGVTQSPTHLIKTRGQQATLRCSPISGHTSVYWYQQALGLGLQFLLWYDEGEERNRGNFPPRFSGRQFPNYSSELNVNALELEDSALYLCASSLVRGPSYEQYFGPGTRLTVT.

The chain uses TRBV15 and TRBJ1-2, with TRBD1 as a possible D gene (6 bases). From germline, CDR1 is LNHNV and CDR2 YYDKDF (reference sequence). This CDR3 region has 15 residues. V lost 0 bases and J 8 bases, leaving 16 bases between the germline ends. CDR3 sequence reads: CATSRDGYRARGYTF. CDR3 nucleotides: TGTGCCACCAGCAGAGATGGATACAGGGCGCGGGGCTACACCTTC.

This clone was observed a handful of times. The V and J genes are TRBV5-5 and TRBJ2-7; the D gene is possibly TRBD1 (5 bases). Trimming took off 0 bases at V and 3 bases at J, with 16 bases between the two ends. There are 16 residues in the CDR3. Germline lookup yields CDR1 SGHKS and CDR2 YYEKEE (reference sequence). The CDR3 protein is CASSLGARASDYEQYF. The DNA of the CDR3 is TGTGCCAGCAGCTTGGGGGCCAGGGCCTCAGACTACGAGCAGTACTTC.

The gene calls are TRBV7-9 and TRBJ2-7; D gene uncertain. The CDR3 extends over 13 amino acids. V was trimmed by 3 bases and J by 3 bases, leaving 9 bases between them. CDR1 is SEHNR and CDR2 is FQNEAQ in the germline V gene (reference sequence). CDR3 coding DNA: TGTGCCAGCAGCTTTGGGCAGAACTACGAGCAGTACTTC. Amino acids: CASSFGQNYEQYF.

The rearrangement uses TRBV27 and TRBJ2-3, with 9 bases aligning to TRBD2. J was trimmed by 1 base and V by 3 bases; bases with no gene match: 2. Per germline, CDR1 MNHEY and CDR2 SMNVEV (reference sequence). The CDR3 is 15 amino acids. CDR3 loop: CASSFPSGGTDTQYF. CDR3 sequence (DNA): TGTGCCAGCAGTTTCCCTAGCGGGGGCACAGATACGCAGTATTTT.

CDR3 protein: CASSLGTGALNTEAFF. The CDR3 nucleotides are TGCGCCAGCAGCCTAGGGACAGGGGCCCTGAACACTGAAGCTTTCTTT. This chain links TRBV5-1 with TRBJ1-1; 10 bases map to TRBD1. This CDR3 is built from 16 residues. Losses at the gene ends were 4 bases for V and 0 bases for J; bases not matched to a gene: 6. Germline CDR1 and CDR2: SGHRS and YFSETQ. The variable domain in full, with the rest retrieved from reference TRBV5-1 and TRBJ1-1, is KAGVTQTPRYLIKTRGQQVTLSCSPISGHRSVSWYQQTPGQGLQFLFEYFSETQRNKGNFPGRFSGRQFSNSRSEMNVSTLELGDSALYLCASSLGTGALNTEAFFGQGTRLTVV.

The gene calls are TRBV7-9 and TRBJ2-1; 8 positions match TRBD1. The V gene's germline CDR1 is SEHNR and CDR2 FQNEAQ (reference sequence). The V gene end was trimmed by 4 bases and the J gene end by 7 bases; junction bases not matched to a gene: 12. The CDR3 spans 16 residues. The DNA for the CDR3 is TGTGCCAGCAGCTCAACCCACGGGACAGGAGGGAATGAGCAGTTCTTC. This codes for CASSSTHGTGGNEQFF.

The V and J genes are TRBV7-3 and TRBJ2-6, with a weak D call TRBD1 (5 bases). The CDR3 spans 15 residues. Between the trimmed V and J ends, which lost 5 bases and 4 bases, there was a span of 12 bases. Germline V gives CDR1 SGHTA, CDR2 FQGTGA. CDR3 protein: CASSPQGLGANVLTF. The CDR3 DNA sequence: TGTGCCAGCAGCCCGCAGGGATTGGGGGCCAACGTCCTGACTTTC. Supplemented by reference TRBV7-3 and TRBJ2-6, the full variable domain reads GAGVSQTPSNKVTEKGKYVELRCDPISGHTALYWYRQSLGQGPEFLIYFQGTGAADDSGLPNDRFFAVRPEGSVSTLKIQRTERGDSAVYLCASSPQGLGANVLTFGAGSRLTVL.

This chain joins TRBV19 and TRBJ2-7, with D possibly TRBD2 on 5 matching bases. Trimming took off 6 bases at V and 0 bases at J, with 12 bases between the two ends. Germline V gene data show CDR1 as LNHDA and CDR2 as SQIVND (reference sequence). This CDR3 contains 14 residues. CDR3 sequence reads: CASSWRAISYEQYF. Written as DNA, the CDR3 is TGTGCCAGTAGCTGGCGGGCCATCTCCTACGAGCAGTACTTC.

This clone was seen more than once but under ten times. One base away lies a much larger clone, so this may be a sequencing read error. CDR3 amino acids: CASSLGPPLVVYTF. The CDR3 DNA follows: TGTGCCAGCAGCTTAGGTCCCCCTCTCGTTGTCTACACCTTC. V and J are TRBV7-8 and TRBJ1-2; D unresolved. The V gene lost 1 base and the J gene lost 10 bases, with 16 bases spanning the gap. The CDR3 runs 14 residues. CDR1 is SGHVS, CDR2 FQNEAQ, per germline.

Here the CDR3 DNA reads TGTGCCAGCAGCCAAGGAGGCCCTCGGGCAGATACGCAGTATTTT. Translated, it gives CASSQGGPRADTQYF. V usage is TRBV14 and J usage is TRBJ2-3; D gene ambiguous. Trimming removed 1 base from V and 4 bases from J, with 12 bases in between. Germline CDR1 SGHDN, CDR2 FVKESK. This CDR3 is built from 15 residues.

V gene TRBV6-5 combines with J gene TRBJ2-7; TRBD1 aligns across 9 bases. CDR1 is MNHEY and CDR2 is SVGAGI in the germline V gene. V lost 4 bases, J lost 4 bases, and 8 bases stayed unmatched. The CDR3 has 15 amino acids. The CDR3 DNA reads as TGTGCCAGCAGTTCACCGGGACAGGGCGGTTACGAGCAGTACTTC. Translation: CASSSPGQGGYEQYF.

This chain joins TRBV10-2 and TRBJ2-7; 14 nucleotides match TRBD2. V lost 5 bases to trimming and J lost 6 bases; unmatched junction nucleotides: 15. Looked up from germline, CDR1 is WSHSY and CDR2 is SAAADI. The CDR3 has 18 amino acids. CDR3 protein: CASSSGTSGGGSRAEQYF. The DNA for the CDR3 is TGCGCCAGCAGTTCCGGGACTAGCGGGGGAGGGAGCCGTGCCGAGCAGTACTTC.

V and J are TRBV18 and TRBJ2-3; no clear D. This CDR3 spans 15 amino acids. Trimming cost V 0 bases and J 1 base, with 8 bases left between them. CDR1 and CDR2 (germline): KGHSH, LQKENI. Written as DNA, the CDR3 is TGTGCCAGCTCACCACCGCCCCGGGGCACAGATACGCAGTATTTT. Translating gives CASSPPPRGTDTQYF. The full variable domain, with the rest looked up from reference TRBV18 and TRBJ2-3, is NAGVMQNPRHLVRRRGQEARLRCSPMKGHSHVYWYRQLPEEGLKFMVYLQKENIIDESGMPKERFSAEFPKEGPSILRIQQVVRGDSAAYFCASSPPPRGTDTQYFGPGTRLTVL.

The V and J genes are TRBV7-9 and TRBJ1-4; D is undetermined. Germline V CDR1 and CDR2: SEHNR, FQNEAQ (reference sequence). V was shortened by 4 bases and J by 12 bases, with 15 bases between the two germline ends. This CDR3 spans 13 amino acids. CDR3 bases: TGTGCCAGCAGCTCCAGCGGGAGACGGGAACTGTTTTTT. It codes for CASSSSGRRELFF.

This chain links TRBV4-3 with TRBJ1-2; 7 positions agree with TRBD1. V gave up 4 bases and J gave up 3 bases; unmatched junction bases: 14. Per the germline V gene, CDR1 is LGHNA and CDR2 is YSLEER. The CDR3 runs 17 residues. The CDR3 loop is CASSLSSTGAGDYGYTF. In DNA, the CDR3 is TGCGCCAGCAGCCTAAGCAGTACAGGGGCTGGCGACTATGGCTACACCTTC.